In this sample, the clone carrying this T cell receptor beta chain turned up a few times. CDR3 size: 15 residues. V shed 7 bases and J shed 5 bases, with 21 bases lying between them. The germline V gene has CDR1 MNHNS and CDR2 SASEGT. Each patient came to thyroid surgery without any prior treatment (of any kind). The source of the sample is a study of metastatic and nonmetastatic thyroid tumors. Original analysis: The distant-metastasis classifier for papillary thyroid cancer was built from CDR3 differences across clinicopathological groups. TCRdb recomputed clones from the PCR reads via MiXCR. These V and J calls originate from TCRdb's pipeline instead of the authors' own analysis. The repertoire holds 30,000 to 45,000 clones, less than 25% seen once, with 15% to 17% in the top ten.

The origin of this receptor is a female donor with papillary thyroid cancer or a benign thyroid nodule (not recorded which). Some clones in this sample may be carry-over from other donors' samples. The chain is built from TRBV6-1 and TRBJ2-7, with D possibly being TRBD1 (6 bases). Sequences were obtained from blood. The CDR3 loop is CASTIRAGDGNEQYF. The CDR3 nucleotides are TGTGCCAGCACTATACGGGCAGGGGACGGTAACGAGCAGTACTTC.